A single TCR beta chain is shown here with its context. These data belong to a study of OX40 agonist ivuxolimab in advanced cancers. Study summary: Among those enrolled, mean age was 60 years (range roughly 20 to 85) and approximately 83% were male. People who had prior anti-PD-1, anti-PD-L1 or anti-CTLA-4 therapy could take part, and 40% had some. Three patients responded partially, comprising one with hepatocellular carcinoma and two with cutaneous melanoma.

The method was immunoSEQ multiplex PCR; TCRdb's version includes in-frame clones alone and lacks a portion of them. The data contain 45,000 to 65,000 clones, almost 90% of them seen just once; the ten biggest clones take up approximately 7%. This CDR3 spans 15 amino acids. Looked up from germline, CDR1 is MGHDK and CDR2 is SYGVNS. Between the trimmed V and J ends, which lost 3 bases and 5 bases, there was a span of 16 bases. The rearrangement uses TRBV25-1 and TRBJ2-5, with a weak D call TRBD2 (7 bases). The sequencing used CD4+ or CD8+ T cells sorted from blood, collected in a trial of the OX40 agonist ivuxolimab. This sequence was found in an adult with an advanced solid tumor such as melanoma, head and neck, liver or kidney cancer. CDR3 nucleotide sequence: TGTGCCAGCAGTGAGGCAAGGGGGGGGTTTGAGACCCAGTACTTC. Protein: CASSEARGGFETQYF.